What follows are 21 T cell receptor beta chains derived from one specimen sequenced in a study of T cells after yellow fever vaccination. One entry per CDR3 protein, called by TCRdb with MiXCR from the 5' RACE reads. The profile covers 150,000 to 200,000 distinct CDR3 sequences, with around 8.5% appearing a single time and about 40% taken by the ten largest. The sample in question was CD8+ T cells sorted from PBMCs, obtained 45 days after the yellow fever booster vaccination. These receptors were obtained from a man between 18 and 29 years old who received the YFV17D yellow fever vaccine.

In its sample, this clonotype was seen a few times. V is TRBV27 and J is TRBJ2-1; D is possibly TRBD1 (5 bases). CDR3 length: 14 residues. With 5 bases removed from V and 5 bases from J, the gap between germline ends came to 13 bases. CDR1 and CDR2 (germline): MNHEY, SMNVEV (reference sequence). CDR3 residues: CASSEQGPHNEQFF. CDR3 in DNA: TGTGCCAGCAGTGAGCAGGGTCCCCACAATGAGCAGTTCTTC.

The chain combines TRBV30 with TRBJ2-5; 8 bases are a match to TRBD2. CDR3 length equals 17 residues. Germline V gives CDR1 GTSNPN, CDR2 SVGIG (reference sequence). The V gene end was trimmed by 2 bases and the J gene end by 4 bases; junction bases not matched to a gene: 15. CDR3: CAWSLAGGIVGTETQYF. The CDR3 DNA follows: TGTGCCTGGAGTTTGGCGGGGGGAATAGTCGGTACAGAGACCCAGTACTTC.

This chain links TRBV27 with TRBJ2-5, with 7 bases that match TRBD2. The V and J ends lost 2 bases and 4 bases, in that order; junction bases with no gene match: 13. Germline V gives CDR1 MNHEY, CDR2 SMNVEV (reference sequence). This CDR3 contains 17 residues. In nucleotides, the CDR3 is TGTGCCAGCAGTTTAATGTGGGGGGGAAGGTCTGGAGAGACCCAGTACTTC. Translation gives CASSLMWGGRSGETQYF.

This clonotype was picked up a small number of times. The chain combines TRBV7-9 with TRBJ2-7; TRBD1 agrees at 8 bases. V was pared by 4 bases and J by 6 bases, with 8 bases of the junction left unmatched. This CDR3 has 14 amino acids. Germline assignment: CDR1 SEHNR and CDR2 FQNEAQ (reference sequence). CDR3 nucleotides: TGTGCCAGCAGCTCGACTGACAGGGGACTCGAGCAGTACGTC. It encodes CASSSTDRGLEQYV.

A few counts support this clonotype. The chain couples TRBV27 to TRBJ1-6; D is possibly TRBD1 (5 bases). Trimming took 8 bases from V and 9 from J, leaving 17 bases between them. CDR1 and CDR2 (germline): MNHEY, SMNVEV (reference sequence). The CDR3 covers 14 residues. The CDR3 sequence is CASAAGTKGSPLHF. CDR3 coding DNA: TGTGCCAGCGCTGCCGGGACTAAGGGTTCACCCCTCCACTTT.

This clonotype was seen repeatedly, ten times or more. The V gene is TRBV6-1, the J gene TRBJ1-1; no firm D call. V shed 2 bases and J shed 0 bases, with 10 bases lying between them. This CDR3 has 15 amino acids. CDR1 MNHNS and CDR2 SASEGT come from the germline V gene. The CDR3 loop reads CASSEPPRMNTEAFF. CDR3 nucleotides: TGTGCCAGCAGTGAACCCCCCAGGATGAACACTGAAGCTTTCTTT.

A few counts support this clonotype. The CDR3 region has the DNA TGCGCCAGCAGCCAAGACTTAGGGGATGGCACTGAAGCTTTCTTT. It codes for CASSQDLGDGTEAFF. V is TRBV4-3 and J is TRBJ1-1; possible D gene TRBD1, 5 bases. In germline, CDR1 is LGHNA, CDR2 YSLEER. The CDR3 extends over 15 amino acids. Trimming took off 0 bases at V and 4 bases at J, with 12 bases between the two ends.

This clonotype was recorded a few times. The chain recombines TRBV20-1 with TRBJ2-1; D ambiguous. The CDR3 totals 14 residues. Germline CDR1 DFQATT, CDR2 SNEGSKA (reference sequence). V was cut by 6 bases and J by 2 bases, with 14 bases left in between. The CDR3 nucleotides read TGCAGTGCCAAAGGGCCTCGGCCCTACAATGAGCAGTTCTTC. It codes for CSAKGPRPYNEQFF.

Many counts were recorded for this clonotype. The genes are TRBV4-3 and TRBJ2-3, with D possibly called TRBD1 or TRBD2 (5 bases each). The length of the CDR3 is 15 residues. V dropped 0 bases and J dropped 2 bases, with 9 bases sitting between them. CDR1 and CDR2 from the germline V gene are LGHNA and YSLEER. CDR3 residues: CASSQDWGFTDTQYF. The CDR3 DNA follows: TGCGCCAGCAGCCAAGATTGGGGGTTCACAGATACGCAGTATTTT.

The rearrangement joins TRBV11-2 to TRBJ2-2; TRBD1 matches 7 bases. The trim removed 7 bases at V and 1 base at J, leaving 9 bases unmatched. CDR3 length equals 16 residues. Germline V gene data show CDR1 as SGHAT and CDR2 as FQNNGV. The DNA for the CDR3 is TGTGCCAGCACGCCAGGTGGGACAGAGAACACCGGGGAGCTGTTTTTT. This gives the protein CASTPGGTENTGELFF.

This clonotype was counted only a few times. The chain carries TRBV7-2 and TRBJ2-3; TRBD2 is a possible D gene (6 bases). Trimming removed 7 bases from V and 5 bases from J, with 19 bases in between. This CDR3 contains 15 residues. Germline CDR1 SGHTA, CDR2 FQGNSA. This CDR3 reads CASNPVLLAGDTQYF. CDR3 DNA: TGTGCCAGCAACCCTGTGCTACTAGCAGGAGATACGCAGTATTTT.

This clonotype has only a few counts. The chain links TRBV4-1 to TRBJ2-2; D not resolved. Trimming stripped 3 bases from V and 4 bases from J, with 6 bases between. Germline CDR1 is MGHRA and CDR2 is YSYEKL. CDR3 length: 13 residues. CDR3 bases: TGCGCCAGCAGCCACTGGGGCACCGGGGAGCTGTTTTTT. Amino acids: CASSHWGTGELFF.

The chain employs TRBV20-1 and TRBJ2-7; D is perhaps TRBD1 or TRBD2 (5 bases each). CDR1 is DFQATT and CDR2 is SNEGSKA in the germline V gene (reference sequence). The CDR3 totals 13 residues. V lost 5 bases to trimming and J lost 4 bases, with 15 bases between them. For the CDR3, the DNA is TGCAGTGCTCGGGACGGTGGTTGGTACGAGCAGTACTTC. Translation: CSARDGGWYEQYF.

This chain uses TRBV6-4 with TRBJ1-2; D gene uncertain. Per germline, CDR1 MRHNA and CDR2 SNTAGT. The CDR3 loop spans 16 amino acids. V was cut by 0 bases and J by 4 bases, with 15 bases left in between. The CDR3 nucleotides read TGTGCCAGCAGTGACTCGCCGGCCGAAGTCCCCTATGGCTACACCTTC. It is translated as CASSDSPAEVPYGYTF.

This clonotype was seen more than once but under ten times. The chain has TRBV7-6 and TRBJ1-2; D is possibly TRBD1 (5 bases). CDR1 and CDR2 (germline): SGHVS, FNYEAQ. The CDR3 covers 16 residues. V gave up 4 bases and J gave up 6 bases, with 21 bases separating them. Here the CDR3 reads CASSSGTRATGNGYTF. The CDR3 nucleotides read TGTGCCAGCAGCTCCGGGACCCGGGCGACCGGGAATGGCTACACCTTC.

The chain uses TRBV11-3 and TRBJ2-1; TRBD1 or TRBD2 may be the D gene (6 bases each). Between the trimmed V and J ends, which lost 8 bases and 4 bases, there was a span of 21 bases. CDR1 is SGHNT, CDR2 YENEEA, per germline. The CDR3 is 16 residues long. The CDR3 sequence: CASEGPGAKGYNEQFF. The CDR3 DNA sequence: TGTGCCAGCGAAGGTCCGGGGGCGAAAGGGTACAATGAGCAGTTCTTC.

The chain is built from TRBV7-6 and TRBJ1-2, with 8 bases identical to TRBD1. The CDR3 extends over 14 amino acids. V shed 1 base, J shed 7 bases, and the junction held 5 bases outside the gene matches. Germline V gene data show CDR1 as SGHVS and CDR2 as FNYEAQ. CDR3 sequence (DNA): TGTGCCAGCAGCTTAGGAGACAGGGGTGGTGGCTACACCTTC. Translating gives CASSLGDRGGGYTF.

The chain recombines TRBV7-8 with TRBJ1-1; D remains ambiguous. Germline V lookup: CDR1 SGHVS, CDR2 FQNEAQ. With 6 bases removed from V and 6 bases from J, the gap between germline ends came to 23 bases. CDR3 length equals 16 residues. The CDR3 here is CASSHIVQTGVAEAFF. The CDR3 region has the DNA TGTGCCAGCAGTCATATCGTACAGACTGGGGTAGCTGAAGCTTTCTTT.

The chain uses TRBV7-8 and TRBJ1-2; the match to TRBD1 covers 7 bases. The germline gives CDR1 SGHVS, CDR2 FQNEAQ. V lost 4 bases to trimming and J lost 1 base; unmatched junction nucleotides: 3. The CDR3 extends over 14 amino acids. The CDR3 DNA sequence: TGTGCCAGCAGCTCGGGACAGCTTAACTATGGCTACACCTTC. The encoded protein is CASSSGQLNYGYTF.

This clonotype was seen a few times. V and J are TRBV4-1 and TRBJ2-4; D remains ambiguous. V lost 1 base to trimming and J lost 0 bases, with 10 bases between them. In germline, CDR1 is MGHRA, CDR2 YSYEKL. The CDR3 has 16 residues. The CDR3 region has the DNA TGCGCCAGCAGCCAAGGGCTACTTCTAGCCAAAAACATTCAGTACTTC. Its protein product is CASSQGLLLAKNIQYF.

This clonotype has just a few counts. This chain uses TRBV5-5 with TRBJ2-7, with 7 bases lining up with TRBD2. Germline assignment: CDR1 SGHKS and CDR2 YYEKEE (reference sequence). V trimming: 4 bases; J trimming: 3 bases; junction bases outside the gene matches: 13. This CDR3 spans 16 amino acids. The CDR3 DNA sequence: TGTGCCAGCAGCGGGGGGGGATACTTGAAATTCTACGAGCAGTACTTC. Amino acids: CASSGGGYLKFYEQYF.